The present TCR beta chain was sequenced within a study of T cell repertoires in cytomegalovirus infection. Study overall: CMV infection together with matching HLA type was indicated by public TCR beta signatures. Whole-study findings and limits: HLA-C-restricted CMV-specific TCR beta clonotypes prevailed in the ex vivo response.

This clonotype was seen only once. What it binds is not known. From the reads, TCRdb called clonotypes with MiXCR, one entry per CDR3 protein. The sample carries about 160,000 distinct CDR3 sequences, under 20% recorded once. The J segment lost 7 bases and the V segment lost 4 bases, leaving 7 bases of the junction unmatched. This CDR3 has 13 amino acids. Germline assignment: CDR1 SEHNR and CDR2 FQNEAQ (reference sequence). The rearrangement uses TRBV7-9 and TRBJ2-7; 7 bases match TRBD2. Sequences were obtained from CD8+ T cells from PBMCs. The receptor was isolated from a human donor in good health (CMV status not recorded). Some clones in this sample may be carry-over from other donors' samples. CDR3 residues: CASSSGLVSEQYF. In DNA form, the CDR3 reads TGTGCCAGCAGCTCCGGACTAGTGAGTGAGCAGTACTTC.